This T cell receptor beta chain comes out of a study of T cells after yellow fever vaccination. Notes on the study in general: Subsequent to the booster, the majority of primary-vaccination clones reappeared (96% CD4, roughly 90% CD8).

5'RACE template switching added a universal primer site and UMIs to TCR cDNA. TCRdb ran MiXCR on the 5' RACE reads and lists one entry per CDR3 protein. The table shows about 210,000 distinct CDR3 sequences, with approximately 6.3% occurring only once. This clonotype was seen ten or more times. The antigen remains unidentified. Per germline, CDR1 LGHNA and CDR2 YSLEER. Trimming cost V 2 bases and J 1 base, with 15 bases left between them. The CDR3 has 17 amino acids. The chain links TRBV4-3 to TRBJ2-1, with D possibly being TRBD2 (5 bases). The source of this sequence is a man aged 25 to 40 who received the YFV17D yellow fever vaccine. The sample was CD4+ T cells sorted from PBMCs, taken on the day of the yellow fever booster vaccination. Here the CDR3 DNA reads TGCGCCAGCAGCCAATCCCAACGGACTGTATCCTACAATGAGCAGTTCTTC. It specifies CASSQSQRTVSYNEQFF.